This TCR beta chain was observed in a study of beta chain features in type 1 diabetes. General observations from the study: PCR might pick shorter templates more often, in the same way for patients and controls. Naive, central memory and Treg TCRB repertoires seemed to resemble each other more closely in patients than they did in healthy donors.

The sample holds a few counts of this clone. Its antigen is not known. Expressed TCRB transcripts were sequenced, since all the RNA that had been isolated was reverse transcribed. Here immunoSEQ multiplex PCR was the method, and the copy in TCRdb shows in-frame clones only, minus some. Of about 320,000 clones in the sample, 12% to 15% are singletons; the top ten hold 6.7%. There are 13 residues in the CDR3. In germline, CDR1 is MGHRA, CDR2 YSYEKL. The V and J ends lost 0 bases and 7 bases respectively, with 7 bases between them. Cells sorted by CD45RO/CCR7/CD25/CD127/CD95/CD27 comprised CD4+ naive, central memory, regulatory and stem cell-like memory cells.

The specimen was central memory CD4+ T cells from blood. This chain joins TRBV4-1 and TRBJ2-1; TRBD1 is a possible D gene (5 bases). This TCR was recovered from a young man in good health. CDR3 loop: CASSQEAGNEQFF. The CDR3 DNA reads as TGCGCCAGCAGCCAAGAGGCAGGGAATGAGCAGTTCTTC.